The 4 T cell receptor beta chains listed next were all sequenced from one sample in a study of sequential checkpoint blockade in melanoma. Some clones are missing from TCRdb's copy, which holds only in-frame ones; the method was immunoSEQ multiplex PCR. This table has around 22,000 clones, 55% to 70% appearing once. Treatment here: randomized to nivolumab then ipilimumab (arm A) or the reverse (arm B). Sequencing was performed on CD8+ T cells sorted from blood (inferred from file names), taken from a patient given nivolumab and ipilimumab in sequence. The receptor source for this set is a human donor with melanoma.

This clone has just one count. The rearrangement uses TRBV7-9 and TRBJ1-6; the match to TRBD1 covers 9 bases. The ends lost 5 bases at V and 7 bases at J; junction bases unmatched: 12. Per germline, CDR1 SEHNR and CDR2 FQNEAQ (reference sequence). The CDR3 is 17 residues long. This CDR3 reads CASSRTGTGFGNSPLHF. CDR3 DNA sequence: TGTGCCAGCAGCCGAACCGGGACAGGGTTCGGGAATTCACCCCTCCACTTT. Full variable domain (missing parts from reference TRBV7-9 and TRBJ1-6): DTGVSQNPRHKITKRGQNVTFRCDPISEHNRLYWYRQTLGQGPEFLTYFQNEAQLEKSRLLSDRFSAERPKGSFSTLEIQRTEQGDSAMYLCASSRTGTGFGNSPLHFGNGTRLTVT.

The chain uses TRBV29-1 and TRBJ2-7, with TRBD2 as a possible D gene (5 bases). V was pared by 6 bases and J by 2 bases, with 11 bases between. The CDR3 has 12 residues. Germline loops: CDR1 SQVTM, CDR2 ANQGSEA. The CDR3 region is CSVKGSPYEQYF. The CDR3 region has the DNA TGCAGCGTAAAAGGGAGCCCCTACGAGCAGTACTTC.

The CDR3 here is CASSDYQETQYF. The CDR3 coding sequence is TGTGCCAGCAGCGACTACCAAGAGACCCAGTACTTC. The V gene is TRBV9, the J gene TRBJ2-5, with unresolved D. This CDR3 is 12 amino acids long. V lost 3 bases, J lost 0 bases, and 3 bases lay in between. Germline V gene lookup returns CDR1 SGDLS and CDR2 YYNGEE. The full variable domain, in which reference TRBV9 and TRBJ2-5 provide the parts outside the CDR3, is DSGVTQTPKHLITATGQRVTLRCSPRSGDLSVYWYQQSLDQGLQFLIQYYNGEERAKGNILERFSAQQFPDLHSELNLSSLELGDSALYFCASSDYQETQYFGPGTRLLVL.

The chain carries TRBV5-3 and TRBJ2-7, with D possibly TRBD2 on 5 matching bases. TRBV5-3 counts as an open reading frame of uncertain function. The CDR3 consists of 14 residues. Trimming shortened V by 4 bases and J by 4 bases, and 15 bases separated the two germline ends. The CDR3 here is CARSLHWRLYEQYV. CDR3 DNA: TGTGCCAGAAGCCTCCATTGGAGGCTTTACGAGCAGTACGTC.